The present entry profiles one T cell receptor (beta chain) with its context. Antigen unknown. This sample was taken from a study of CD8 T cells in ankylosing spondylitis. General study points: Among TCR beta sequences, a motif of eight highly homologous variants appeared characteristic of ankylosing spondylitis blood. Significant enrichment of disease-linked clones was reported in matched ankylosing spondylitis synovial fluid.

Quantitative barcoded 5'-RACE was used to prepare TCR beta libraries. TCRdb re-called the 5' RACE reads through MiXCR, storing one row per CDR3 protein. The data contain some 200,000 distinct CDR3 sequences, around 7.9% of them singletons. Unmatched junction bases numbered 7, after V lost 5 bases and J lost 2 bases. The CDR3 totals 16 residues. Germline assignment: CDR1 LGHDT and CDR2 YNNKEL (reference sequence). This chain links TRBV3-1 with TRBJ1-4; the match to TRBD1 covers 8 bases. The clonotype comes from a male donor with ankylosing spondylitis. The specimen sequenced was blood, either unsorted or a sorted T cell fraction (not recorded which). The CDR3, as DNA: TGTGCCAGCAGCGGGCAGGGGGCCTCTACTAATGAAAAACTGTTTTTT. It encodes CASSGQGASTNEKLFF.